This section outlines one TCR beta chain sequence together with its context. This clone was detected many times. There is no known antigen for this receptor. No base qualities exist here, and no much larger clone lies one base off it. CDR1 and CDR2 are read off the germline V gene as KGHDR and SFDVKD. The CDR3 starts with the cysteine, ends with the phenylalanine, and has 13 residues. Only CDR3 DNA is held: 39 bases, read in frame from base 1. V loses 7 bases, J loses 0 bases, and the germline ends lie 8 bases apart. The data are from a study of T cells after posttransplantation cyclophosphamide listed by TCRdb under 2016. Study-wide context: Using TRB sequencing, the study followed how the T cell repertoire rebuilt after myeloablative bone marrow transplantation with posttransplantation cyclophosphamide given as GVHD prophylaxis. Samples from around 37 PTCy-treated patients, along with samples from about 17 of their related bone marrow donors, underwent antigen receptor sequencing. Blood from every one of the 30 to 35 PTCy patients who had 1-year posttransplant specimens underwent TRB sequencing. In 3 patients, up to about 3 additional blood samples taken between 2 and 5.2 years after transplant also underwent TRB sequencing, as did pretransplant blood from 4 patients. Because TRA and TRB clonality were tightly correlated in 9 samples, subsequent TCR analyses were focused on TRB only. Public TRB sequences were searched against a database of over 3,500 sequences associated with responses to pathogens, tumor antigens, self-antigens and alloantigens. The investigation overall reported the following: At 1-2 months, donor-recipient similarity was low but rose over the first year, and the later blood repertoires were often dominated by donor CD8+ memory clones. The TRB repertoires of T cells infiltrating skin or GI tract showed only limited overlap with the TRB repertoires of T cells in blood. Across the 45 to 55 patients, TRB clonality was highly associated with recipient CMV seropositivity and CMV reactivation, and diversity with PTCy was similar to that in the CNI/methotrexate controls.

Genomic DNA was the input for TRB sequencing, which was run either with the immunoSEQ assay at survey resolution or with the hsTCRB kit. Per the source publication's procedure: The immunoSEQ software handled the initial read processing, while the LymphoSeq R package was used for the repertoire analyses. Clonality was computed as 1 minus normalized Shannon entropy; Gini coefficient was also calculated for each TRB dataset. To infer phenotypes in unsorted samples, TRB sequences from sorted subsets of the recipient or donor were mapped onto unsorted samples from the same recipient. Entries here come from immuneACCESS through TCRdb and include only in-frame sequences with V and J called. Some clones fail to appear in such tables; in the studies checked, an unresolved V gene covers under half of the shortfall, and the cause of the remainder is unknown. V, J and clone size derive from that table, while D and trimming were established from the DNA sequence. This sample has 3,000 to 4,000 clones, none of them a singleton. Roughly 30% of the sample rests with the top ten.

Per the publication, the time point label means: posttransplant day relative to BM transplant. The sample's treatment or condition label, decoded: high-dose cyclophosphamide on days +3 and +4 as single-agent GVHD prophylaxis. Busulfan and fludarabine conditioning, a related or unrelated marrow graft, and cyclophosphamide on days +3 and +4 were given to PTCy patients. The PTCy-treated patients were enrolled in a prospective multi-institutional clinical trial. Mononuclear cells from peripheral blood and bone marrow were separated by Ficoll-Hypaque density centrifugation and then cryopreserved. The TCR originated in a male patient in his thirties who received an allogeneic stem cell transplant from a related donor, was CMV-positive, and had acute GVHD only. Following transplantation, T cells from the graft donor may be among those present. This receptor chain uses TRBV24-1 and TRBJ1-1, with TRBD1 perhaps the D gene, on 5 matching bases. Material: PBMCs, obtained after allogeneic stem cell transplant with posttransplant cyclophosphamide. The CDR3 corresponds to CATRGGVNTEAFF. The base sequence is TGTGCCACCAGGGGGGGTGTGAACACTGAAGCTTTCTTT.